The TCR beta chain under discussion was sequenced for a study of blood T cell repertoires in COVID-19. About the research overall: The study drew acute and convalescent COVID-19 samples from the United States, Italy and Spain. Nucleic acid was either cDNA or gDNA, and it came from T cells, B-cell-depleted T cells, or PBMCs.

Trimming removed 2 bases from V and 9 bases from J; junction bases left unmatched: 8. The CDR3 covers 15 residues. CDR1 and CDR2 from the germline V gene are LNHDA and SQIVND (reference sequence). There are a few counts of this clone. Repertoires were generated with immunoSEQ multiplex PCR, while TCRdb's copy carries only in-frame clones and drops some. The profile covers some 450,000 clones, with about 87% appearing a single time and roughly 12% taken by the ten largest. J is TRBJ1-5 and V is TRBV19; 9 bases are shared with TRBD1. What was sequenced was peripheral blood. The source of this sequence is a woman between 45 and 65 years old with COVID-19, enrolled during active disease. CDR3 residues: CASSIKRGQGMPQHF. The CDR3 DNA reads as TGTGCCAGTAGTATAAAGAGGGGACAGGGAATGCCCCAGCATTTT.